Listed below are T cell receptor beta chains from one sample, sequenced in a study of cytomegalovirus exposure and HLA in healthy donors. Generated by immunoSEQ multiplex PCR, the TCRdb table keeps only in-frame clones and is missing some. The table shows around 130,000 clones, with roughly three fifths occurring only once. The specimen sequenced was PBMCs. The source is an older woman in good health and CMV-seronegative. Each CDR3 is given with its conserved first and last residue. Each record gives: J gene, D gene, CDR3 length, V gene, clone size, CDR3 DNA, CDR3 protein. D genes are given only for firm matches. Rows give clone size only sometimes, using once, few, many, or a class for an expanded clone.

TRBJ1-1	NA	15	TRBV11-2	few	TGTGCCAGCAGCCCGACTACTGGGGGGGTTACTGAAGCTTTCTTT	CASSPTTGGVTEAFF
TRBJ2-1	TRBD2	17	TRBV10-3	NA	TGTGCCACCCGACCGGGACTAGCGGGGGGGAGGTACAATGAGCAGTTCTTC	CATRPGLAGGRYNEQFF
TRBJ2-7	TRBD2	16	TRBV15	NA	TGTGCCACCAGCAGAGGGACTAGCGGGAGGTGGTACGAGCAGTACTTC	CATSRGTSGRWYEQYF
TRBJ2-7	TRBD2	16	TRBV9	few	TGTGCCAGCAGCGTAGCGGCTAGCGGGGGGTCCTACGAGCAGTACTTC	CASSVAASGGSYEQYF
TRBJ2-3	NA	15	TRBV7-9	NA	TGTGCCAGCAGCTTATTCCCCCAACCGGGAGATACGCAGTATTTT	CASSLFPQPGDTQYF
TRBJ1-1	TRBD1	15	TRBV6-5	NA	TGTGCCAGCAGCCAACTCAGGGGGCGGAACACTGAAGCTTTCTTT	CASSQLRGRNTEAFF
TRBJ1-1	TRBD1	16	TRBV27	NA	TGTGCCAGCAGTTTTTCACCGACAGGGGGGACCACTGAAGCTTTCTTT	CASSFSPTGGTTEAFF
TRBJ1-1	NA	13	TRBV7-3	NA	TGTGCCAGCAGCTTAAAAGGAGGGTCTGAAGCTTTCTTT	CASSLKGGSEAFF
TRBJ1-1	NA	15	TRBV19	few	TGTGCCAGTAGTATCCGGCAGGGCATGAACACTGAAGCTTTCTTT	CASSIRQGMNTEAFF
TRBJ1-5	TRBD1	15	TRBV6-1	NA	TGTGCCAGCAGTGAAGGGACAGGGGGATATCAGCCCCAGCATTTT	CASSEGTGGYQPQHF
TRBJ2-1	TRBD2	18	TRBV19	NA	TGTGCCAGTAGTATCGCGGGACTAGCGGGAGGTGGGGGCGGTGAGCAGTTCTTC	CASSIAGLAGGGGGEQFF
TRBJ2-1	TRBD2	13	TRBV5-4	NA	TGTGCCAGCAGCTTGACTAGCGGGGGGAAGCAGTTCTTC	CASSLTSGGKQFF
TRBJ2-3	TRBD1	16	TRBV6-1	NA	TGTGCCAGCAGTGGCTACAGGGGTATGGCCACAGATACGCAGTATTTT	CASSGYRGMATDTQYF
TRBJ1-2	NA	16	TRBV6-1	NA	TGTGCCATCAGTGAGTTGTCTGTCAGGAGGGACTATGGCTACACCTTC	CAISELSVRRDYGYTF
TRBJ2-7	TRBD2	16	TRBV15	NA	TGTGCCACCAGCAGAGATCCGGGACTAGACTCCTACGAGCAGTACTTC	CATSRDPGLDSYEQYF
TRBJ2-3	NA	18	TRBV19	NA	TGTGCCAGTAGTATAAACCCCGTGAATCAGGGTACCACAGATACGCAGTATTTT	CASSINPVNQGTTDTQYF
TRBJ2-7	NA	13	TRBV7-7	few	TGTGCCAGCAGCTTACACCGTGGCGGGGAGCAGTACTTC	CASSLHRGGEQYF
TRBJ2-1	NA	12	TRBV5-6	once	TGTGCCAGCAGCCTCGGACAGACTGAGCAGTTCTTC	CASSLGQTEQFF
TRBJ2-7	TRBD1	16	TRBV10-3	NA	TGTGCCATCAGGGGGGATCTGGGACAGGGGGCCTACGAGCAGTACTTC	CAIRGDLGQGAYEQYF
TRBJ2-1	TRBD2	18	TRBV10-3	NA	TGTGCCATCAGTGAGTCCATTTCTAGCGGGAGAACTGTCAATGAGCAGTTCTTC	CAISESISSGRTVNEQFF
TRBJ2-3	NA	14	TRBV19	NA	TGTGCCAGTAGTCCCGGGTCTCACACAGATACGCAGTATTTT	CASSPGSHTDTQYF
TRBJ1-5	TRBD1	13	TRBV6-1	NA	TGTGCCACTCGGGACAGGGGAGATCAGCCCCAGCATTTT	CATRDRGDQPQHF
TRBJ1-3	NA	14	TRBV5-4	NA	TGTGCCAGCAGCTTACCAGGGGTCGAGAACACCATATATTTT	CASSLPGVENTIYF
TRBJ2-6	NA	16	TRBV10-3	NA	TGTGCCATCAGTGAGGGTAGGGGTACCGGGGCCAACGTCCTGACTTTC	CAISEGRGTGANVLTF
TRBJ1-2	NA	15	TRBV28	NA	TGTGCCAGCAGTTTAAGCCGGAGCGAAAGTGGAGGCTACACCTTC	CASSLSRSESGGYTF
TRBJ2-7	NA	19	TRBV27	NA	TGTGCCAGCAGTTCCCCCCGGGTCGGTGCGGGACCTACTACCTACGAGCAGTACTTC	CASSSPRVGAGPTTYEQYF
TRBJ1-2	NA	15	TRBV18	few	TGTGCCAGCTCACCCAACATCGAGGTACGGAAGGACTACACCTTC	CASSPNIEVRKDYTF
TRBJ1-2	NA	13	TRBV6-5	NA	TGTGCCAGCCTTGGACAGCGTAACTATGGCTACACCTTC	CASLGQRNYGYTF
TRBJ1-4	NA	15	TRBV19	NA	TGTGCCAGTAGTATCGGAGCCCCGGGGGGGGAAAAACTGTTTTTT	CASSIGAPGGEKLFF
TRBJ2-7	TRBD1	15	TRBV4-1	NA	TGCGCCAGCAGCCGCTCCCAGACAGGGGCCTACGAGCAGTACTTC	CASSRSQTGAYEQYF
TRBJ2-1	TRBD1	15	TRBV5-1	NA	TGCGCCAGCAGCTGGACGACAGGGGCCTACAATGAGCAGTTCTTC	CASSWTTGAYNEQFF
TRBJ2-5	TRBD2	15	TRBV11-2	NA	TGTGCCAGCAGCTTAGGGGGGGGAGTAGGGGAGACCCAGTACTTC	CASSLGGGVGETQYF
TRBJ2-5	TRBD2	16	TRBV5-1	NA	TGCGCCAGCAGCACCGGACTAGCGGGGGTCCGAGAGACCCAGTACTTC	CASSTGLAGVRETQYF
TRBJ1-1	NA	13	TRBV28	NA	TGTGCCAGCAGTTTGTCAGAGAACACTGAAGCTTTCTTT	CASSLSENTEAFF
TRBJ2-7	TRBD1	14	TRBV19	NA	TGTGCCAGTAGCCCGGGACAGAGTACCTACGAGCAGTACTTC	CASSPGQSTYEQYF
TRBJ2-5	TRBD2	18	TRBV15	NA	TGTGCCACCAGCAGAGGGGTAGTTAGCGGGAGGACCCAAGAGACCCAGTACTTC	CATSRGVVSGRTQETQYF
TRBJ1-4	TRBD1	15	TRBV5-1	NA	TGCGCCAGCAGCTTAGCAGGGGGCGATGGGGAAAAACTGTTTTTT	CASSLAGGDGEKLFF
TRBJ2-2	NA	13	TRBV7-2	NA	TGTGCCAGCAGCCAGCGAGGGCTCGGGGAGCTGTTTTTT	CASSQRGLGELFF
TRBJ1-2	NA	15	TRBV19	NA	TGTGCCAGTAGTAAGCTGTTAGGCGTCCGGGGGGGCTACACCTTC	CASSKLLGVRGGYTF